One sample yielded the 15 T cell receptor beta chains listed below, sequenced in a study of blood T cell repertoires in COVID-19 (dated by TCRdb to the early 2020s). The method behind the library was the immunoSEQ multiplex PCR assay. The clones in this table, taken by TCRdb from immuneACCESS, are in-frame only. Not every clone is retained; where verified, under half of the shortfall comes from an unresolved V gene, and the cause of the rest is unknown. The sample yields 410,000 or so clones; just over 85% were counted once. The biggest ten clones account for more than 1.4% of the sample. The sample comprised peripheral blood. The receptor source for this set is a woman aged 25 to 39 with active or convalescent COVID-19.

V and J are TRBV25-1 and TRBJ1-1; 9 bases are shared with TRBD1. Germline V CDR1 and CDR2: MGHDK, SYGVNS. With 1 base clipped from V and 5 bases from J, the junction kept 8 bases outside the gene matches. The CDR3 has 16 amino acids. Written as DNA, the CDR3 is TGTGCCAGCAGTGAATGGGGACAGGGAAGGGGAACTGAAGCTTTCTTT. Its translation: CASSEWGQGRGTEAFF.

About this clone: Other DNA sequences in this sample translate to the same CDR3. The rearrangement joins TRBV6-5 to TRBJ1-1; 7 bases map to TRBD1. Germline CDR1 is MNHEY and CDR2 is SVGAGI. V shed 5 bases, J shed 0 bases, and the junction held 3 bases outside the gene matches. CDR3 length equals 14 residues. CDR3 nucleotide sequence: TGTGCCAGCAGTCCGACAGGGCTGAACACTGAAGCTTTCTTT. It translates to CASSPTGLNTEAFF.

The chain has TRBV11-3 and TRBJ2-7, with D possibly being TRBD2 (6 bases). CDR1 is SGHNT and CDR2 is YENEEA in the germline V gene. There are 15 residues in the CDR3. V lost 4 bases and J lost 9, with 22 bases in between. The CDR3 DNA follows: TGTGCCAGCAGCTCAACCTCGTTGGAGGGGACGAGGCAGTACTTC. It encodes CASSSTSLEGTRQYF.

This rearrangement joins TRBV5-1 to TRBJ2-3; TRBD2 aligns across 7 bases. This CDR3 spans 16 amino acids. The junction had 8 bases not matched to a gene; V was cut back by 2 bases and J by 2 bases. Germline loops: CDR1 SGHRS, CDR2 YFSETQ. The CDR3 loop is CASSFDGGGDTDTQYF. The CDR3 DNA sequence: TGCGCCAGCAGCTTTGACGGGGGAGGGGACACAGATACGCAGTATTTT. Supplemented by reference TRBV5-1 and TRBJ2-3, the full variable domain reads KAGVTQTPRYLIKTRGQQVTLSCSPISGHRSVSWYQQTPGQGLQFLFEYFSETQRNKGNFPGRFSGRQFSNSRSEMNVSTLELGDSALYLCASSFDGGGDTDTQYFGPGTRLTVL.

This clone was seen a single time. The chain employs TRBV29-1 and TRBJ1-3; 7 bases match TRBD1. Trimming cost V 0 bases and J 2 bases; bases outside gene matches: 4. This CDR3 contains 15 residues. Germline V gene data show CDR1 as SQVTM and CDR2 as ANQGSEA. The CDR3, as DNA: TGCAGCGTTGAAGATCTTCAGGGGGCTGGAAACACCATATATTTT. Residues: CSVEDLQGAGNTIYF.

This chain joins TRBV3-1 (or the pseudogene TRBV3-2) and TRBJ2-3; 10 bases match TRBD2. The trim removed 0 bases at V and 5 bases at J, leaving 14 bases unmatched. This CDR3 region has 19 residues. The germline gives CDR1 LGHDT, CDR2 YNNKEL (reference sequence). The CDR3 loop reads CASSQERPPGLAVGDTQYF. Here the CDR3 DNA reads TGTGCCAGCAGCCAAGAACGACCCCCAGGACTAGCGGTGGGAGATACGCAGTATTTT.

The chain recombines TRBV30 with TRBJ2-5; 12 nucleotides align to TRBD2. CDR3 length: 13 residues. The V gene's germline CDR1 is GTSNPN and CDR2 SVGIG (reference sequence). V shed 3 bases and J 7 bases; nucleotides not matched to a gene: 3. The CDR3 reads CAWRLAGGLTQYF. CDR3 nucleotide sequence: TGTGCCTGGAGACTAGCGGGAGGTTTGACCCAGTACTTC.

The chain couples TRBV29-1 to TRBJ2-7, with TRBD1 identical over 9 bases. The junction had 7 bases not matched to a gene; V was cut back by 6 bases and J by 4 bases. Germline V gives CDR1 SQVTM, CDR2 ANQGSEA. The CDR3 runs to 13 residues. CDR3 in DNA: TGCAGCGTACCGGGACAGGGAGGGTACGAGCAGTACTTC. Translating gives CSVPGQGGYEQYF.

The chain is built from TRBV3-1 (or the pseudogene TRBV3-2) and TRBJ2-7; no definite D call. Germline-derived CDR1 and CDR2 are LGHDT and YNNKEL (reference sequence). Trimming took 3 bases from V and 3 from J, leaving 3 bases between them. The CDR3 runs to 11 residues. CDR3 in amino acids: CASSHGYEQYF. The CDR3 DNA reads as TGTGCCAGCAGCCACGGCTACGAGCAGTACTTC.

The chain employs TRBV4-2 and TRBJ2-1; 8 bases agree with TRBD2. Germline CDR1 and CDR2: LGHNA and YNFKEQ. The CDR3 has 21 residues. V lost 4 bases, J lost 2 bases, and 22 bases stayed unmatched. CDR3 region: CASSRYYTGLLSGGPYNEQFF. In DNA, the CDR3 is TGTGCCAGCAGCCGATACTATACAGGGTTGCTGAGCGGGGGACCCTACAATGAGCAGTTCTTC.

The chain uses TRBV5-5 and TRBJ2-7; 8 bases align to TRBD2. Germline values: CDR1 SGHKS, CDR2 YYEKEE (reference sequence). CDR3 length: 15 amino acids. The trim removed 4 bases at V and 2 bases at J, leaving 8 bases unmatched. CDR3 region: CASSPDGGGTYEQYF. For the CDR3, the DNA is TGTGCCAGCAGCCCCGACGGGGGGGGAACCTACGAGCAGTACTTC.

This clone has just one count. The rearrangement joins TRBV4-1 to TRBJ2-3, with TRBD2 matching 14 bases. Germline assignment: CDR1 MGHRA and CDR2 YSYEKL. J was trimmed by 5 bases and V by 0 bases; bases with no gene match: 10. This CDR3 region has 19 residues. The CDR3 DNA follows: TGCGCCAGCAGCCAAGAAGAGTGGACTAGCGGGGGGTACAAAGATACGCAGTATTTT. This encodes CASSQEEWTSGGYKDTQYF.

The CDR3 here is CASNSGTPFVTEAFF. DNA for the CDR3: TGTGCCAGCAATTCCGGGACACCGTTTGTCACTGAAGCTTTCTTT. The V gene is TRBV27, the J gene TRBJ1-1, with TRBD1 as a possible D gene (6 bases). CDR3 length equals 15 residues. CDR1 MNHEY and CDR2 SMNVEV come from the germline V gene (reference sequence). Trimming cost V 7 bases and J 4 bases, with 19 bases left between them.

CDR3 residues: CASSPDRWNYGYTF. For the CDR3, the DNA is TGTGCCAGTAGTCCCGACAGGTGGAACTATGGCTACACCTTC. This chain uses TRBV19 with TRBJ1-2; TRBD1 might be the D (6 bases). Per germline, CDR1 LNHDA and CDR2 SQIVND (reference sequence). The CDR3 spans 14 residues. Trimming cost V 5 bases and J 2 bases, with 12 bases left between them.

V is TRBV12-5 and J is TRBJ1-1; no clear D gene. CDR3 length: 14 residues. The V end lost 7 bases, the J end lost 0 bases, and 12 bases lay between the germline ends. CDR1 LGHNT and CDR2 FRNRAP come from the germline V gene. The CDR3 sequence: CASAVGNMNTEAFF. The CDR3 DNA reads as TGTGCTAGTGCCGTGGGCAATATGAACACTGAAGCTTTCTTT.